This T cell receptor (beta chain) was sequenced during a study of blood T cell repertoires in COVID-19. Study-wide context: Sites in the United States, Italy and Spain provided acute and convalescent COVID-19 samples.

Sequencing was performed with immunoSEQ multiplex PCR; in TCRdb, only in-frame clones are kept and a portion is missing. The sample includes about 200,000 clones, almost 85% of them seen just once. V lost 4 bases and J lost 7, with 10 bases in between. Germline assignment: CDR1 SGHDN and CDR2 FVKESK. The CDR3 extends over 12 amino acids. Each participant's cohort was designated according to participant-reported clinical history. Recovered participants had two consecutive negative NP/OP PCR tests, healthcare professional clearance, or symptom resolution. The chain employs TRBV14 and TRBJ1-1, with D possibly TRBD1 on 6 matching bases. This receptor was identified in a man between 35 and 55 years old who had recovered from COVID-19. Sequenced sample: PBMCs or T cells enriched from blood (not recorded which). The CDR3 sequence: CASSPGQLEAFF. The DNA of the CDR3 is TGTGCCAGCAGCCCAGGACAGCTTGAAGCTTTCTTT.